This T cell receptor (beta chain) was identified during a study of Graves' ophthalmopathy and Graves' hyperthyroidism. As for the study in general: The blood sample was drawn at first diagnosis and before any treatment.

Of note for this clonotype: At one end the junction does not follow the germline gene, possibly because of a read error.

Amplifying from RNA transcripts, the study obtained TCR beta CDR3 regions. First-round RT-PCR relied on HTBI primers, and a second-round multiplex PCR came next. TCRdb called the multiplex PCR reads again in MiXCR, with one record for every CDR3 protein. Seen here are hundreds of thousands of distinct CDR3 sequences, about a fifth observed once, and the top ten hold around 7%. The length of the CDR3 is 16 residues. The germline gives CDR1 SGHAT, CDR2 FQDESV (reference sequence). The chain uses TRBV11-1 and TRBJ2-7; weak D call: TRBD1 (7 bases). Source material: peripheral blood. The sequence derives from a woman aged 18-30 years with stable Graves' hyperthyroidism. Some clones in this sample may be carry-over from other donors' samples. The CDR3 sequence is CASSARGTSSSYEQCF. Here the CDR3 DNA reads TGTGCCAGCAGCGCCAGGGGGACTTCCAGCTCCTACGAGCAGTGCTTC.